Given below is one TCR beta chain in context. The sample originates from a study of cytomegalovirus exposure and HLA in healthy donors. With 60 Vbeta and 13 Jbeta primers, the PCR was carried out. Produced via immunoSEQ multiplex PCR; TCRdb's table is partial and in-frame only. The sample lists fewer than 40,000 clones, roughly 85% occurring once. The germline V and J ends were trimmed by 4 bases and 5 bases, with 12 bases remaining between them. CDR3 length: 15 amino acids. CDR1 and CDR2 from the germline V gene are MNHEY and SVGAGI. The V call is TRBV6-5, the J call TRBJ1-6, with D uncertain. The sequencing sample was made of PBMCs. This sequence originates from a woman aged 40 to 50 in good health and CMV-seropositive. CDR3 loop: CASSSSGLDNSPLHF. CDR3 sequence (DNA): TGTGCCAGCAGTTCCTCTGGCCTCGATAATTCACCCCTCCACTTT.